Following are 6 T cell receptor beta chains from one sample sequenced in a study of T cells after yellow fever vaccination (dated by TCRdb to about 2019). The method was 5' RACE. Sequencing took place on an Illumina HiSeq 2500. TCRdb passed the public sequencing reads through fastp at Q25 and MiXCR, retaining productive beta sequences. Rows with one shared CDR3 protein collapse into an entry with the most common genes and DNA. The sample has approximately 32,000 distinct CDR3 sequences on record, roughly a tenth of them singletons. In total, the top ten clones hold 12% of the sample. Taken with the paper, the label for treatment or condition translates to: live attenuated yellow fever vaccine strain. Sequencing used PBMCs, either bulk or a sorted T-cell subset (CD4+, CD8+, memory, or dextramer-sorted; not recorded which), obtained around 14 days after the first yellow fever vaccination. The source is a man between 18 and 35 years old who received the YFV17D yellow fever vaccine.

With regard to this clonotype: This may arise from a read error, as a much more abundant clone is one base away. The chain is built from TRBV19 and TRBJ2-6; D gene ambiguous. Germline CDR1 LNHDA, CDR2 SQIVND (reference sequence). The CDR3 length is 13 residues. V gave up 9 bases and J gave up 0 bases, with 6 bases separating them. Here the CDR3 reads CARRDSGANVLTF. CDR3 bases: TGTGCCAGAAGGGACTCTGGGGCCAACGTCCTGACTTTC.

This clonotype was recorded many times. The chain is built from TRBV7-8 and TRBJ2-5; D is tentatively TRBD1 or TRBD2 (5 bases each). Germline-derived CDR1 and CDR2 are SGHVS and FQNEAQ. With 5 bases removed from V and 5 bases from J, the gap between germline ends came to 15 bases. This CDR3 is 14 amino acids long. For the CDR3, the DNA is TGTGCCAGCAGCGAAGTGGGGGAATGGGAGACCCAGTACTTC. Translating it yields CASSEVGEWETQYF.

This clonotype was seen only once. A clone one base away is much larger, so this may be a read error. The chain recombines TRBV9 with TRBJ1-1, with D possibly TRBD1 on 5 matching bases. CDR1 is SGDLS, CDR2 YYNGEE, per germline. The CDR3 has 13 amino acids. The CDR3 sequence: CATSVRGDTEAFF. In DNA form, the CDR3 reads TGTGCCACCAGCGTCCGGGGGGACACTGAAGCTTTCTTT.

This clonotype has ten or more counts. The chain links TRBV4-3 to TRBJ2-2; tentative D call: TRBD1 (5 bases). Deletions cut 0 bases from V and 6 bases from J, with 5 bases between. There are 13 residues in the CDR3. The germline gives CDR1 LGHNA, CDR2 YSLEER. The CDR3 here is CASSQEQAGELFF. The CDR3 region has the DNA TGCGCCAGCAGCCAAGAACAGGCCGGGGAGCTGTTTTTT.

This clonotype was seen at least ten times. This chain connects TRBV20-1 to TRBJ2-3; 9 bases fit TRBD1. Germline loops: CDR1 DFQATT, CDR2 SNEGSKA (reference sequence). With V trimmed by 3 bases and J by 4 bases, 8 bases remained unmatched. The CDR3 covers 15 residues. The CDR3 protein is CSARVGQGPSDTQYF. The DNA for the CDR3 is TGCAGTGCTAGGGTAGGACAGGGGCCTTCAGATACGCAGTATTTT.

V and J are TRBV20-1 and TRBJ2-1; 9 bases align to TRBD2. J gave up 3 bases and V 4 bases, and 10 bases lay outside the gene matches. The CDR3 extends over 16 amino acids. Looked up from germline, CDR1 is DFQATT and CDR2 is SNEGSKA (reference sequence). The CDR3 loop reads CSAKNSGGGGYNEQFF. As DNA, the CDR3 is TGCAGTGCTAAAAATTCCGGCGGGGGGGGCTACAATGAGCAGTTCTTC.